The clone carrying this TCR beta chain was counted only a few times. Its target is not known. Germline lookup yields CDR1 DFQATT and CDR2 SNEGSKA (reference sequence). V lost 5 bases, J lost 3 bases, and 9 bases stayed unmatched. The CDR3 runs to 16 residues. This record comes from a study of molecular identifiers for immune sequencing clone quantification. Study details: Five aliquots were made in replicates from the RNA of around 18,000 or 91,000 naive CD8 cells, and four were sequenced.

Preparation of naive CD8 libraries involved roughly 19,000 to 1,100,000 sorted cells and 10%, 30% or 50% RNA. Study results and limitations: Clones of above 20 RNA copies carried over 99% of effector molecules; in naive cells they carried under 1%.

TCRdb re-called the PCR reads through MiXCR, storing one row per CDR3 protein. The table has hundreds of thousands of distinct CDR3 sequences, around 25% seen once. The genes are TRBV20-1 and TRBJ2-7; 14 bases line up with TRBD2. The source material was naive CD8+ T cells from blood, with Jurkat cell RNA spiked in. Subset denoted: FACS-sorted CD8+CD4-CCR7+CD45RA+ naive T cells. This sequence originates from a human donor in good health. Some libraries in this study had Jurkat cell RNA spiked in. Written as DNA, the CDR3 is TGCAGTGCTCCGACTAGCGGGGGGGCCCCTAGCTACGAGCAGTACTTC. Translating it yields CSAPTSGGAPSYEQYF.